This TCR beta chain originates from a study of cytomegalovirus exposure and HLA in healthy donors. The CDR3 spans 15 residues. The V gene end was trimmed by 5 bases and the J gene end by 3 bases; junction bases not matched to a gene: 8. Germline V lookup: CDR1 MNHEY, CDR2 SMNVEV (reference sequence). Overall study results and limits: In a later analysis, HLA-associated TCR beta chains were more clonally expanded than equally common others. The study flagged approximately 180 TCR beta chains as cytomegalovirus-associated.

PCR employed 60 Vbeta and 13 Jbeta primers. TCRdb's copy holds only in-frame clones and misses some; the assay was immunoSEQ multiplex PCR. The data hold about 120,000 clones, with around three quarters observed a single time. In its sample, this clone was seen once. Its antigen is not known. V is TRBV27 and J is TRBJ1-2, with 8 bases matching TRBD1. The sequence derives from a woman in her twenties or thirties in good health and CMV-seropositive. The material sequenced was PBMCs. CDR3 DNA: TGTGCCAGCAGTCCCCAGACAGGGGCCGACTATGGCTACACCTTC. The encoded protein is CASSPQTGADYGYTF.